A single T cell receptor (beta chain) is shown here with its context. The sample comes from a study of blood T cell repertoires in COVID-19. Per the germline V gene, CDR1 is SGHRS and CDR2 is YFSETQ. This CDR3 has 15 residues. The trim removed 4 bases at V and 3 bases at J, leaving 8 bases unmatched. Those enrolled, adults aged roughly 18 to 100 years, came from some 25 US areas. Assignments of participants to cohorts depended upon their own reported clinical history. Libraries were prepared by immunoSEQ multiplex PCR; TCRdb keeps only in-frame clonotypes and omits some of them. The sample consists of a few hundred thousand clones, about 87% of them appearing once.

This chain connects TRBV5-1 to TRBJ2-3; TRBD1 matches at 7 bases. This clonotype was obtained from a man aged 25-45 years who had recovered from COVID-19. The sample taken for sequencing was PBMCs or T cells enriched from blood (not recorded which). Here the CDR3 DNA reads TGCGCCAGCAGCCGAGACAGGGAGAGGACAGATACGCAGTATTTT. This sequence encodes CASSRDRERTDTQYF. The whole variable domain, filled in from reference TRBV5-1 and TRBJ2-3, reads KAGVTQTPRYLIKTRGQQVTLSCSPISGHRSVSWYQQTPGQGLQFLFEYFSETQRNKGNFPGRFSGRQFSNSRSEMNVSTLELGDSALYLCASSRDRERTDTQYFGPGTRLTVL.